This passage covers 4 T cell receptor beta chains from one sample sequenced in a study of human T cells and chemical hapten exposure. MiXCR, run by TCRdb on the RACE reads, gives a single entry per CDR3 protein. The sample carries roughly 150,000 distinct CDR3 sequences, about a quarter recorded once. Noted time point: patch test 3, about 24 weeks after DPC sensitization. This sample's treatment: therapeutic diphenylcyclopropenone sensitization with weekly scalp DPC. The sequencing here drew on whole blood, taken in connection with sensitization to the hapten diphenylcyclopropenone (DPC). These receptors originate from a woman aged 18-29 years with alopecia areata. Some clones in this sample may be carry-over from other donors' samples.

This clonotype occurred a few times. V is TRBV7-3 and J is TRBJ2-2; TRBD2 matches at 8 bases. Per germline, CDR1 SGHTA and CDR2 FQGTGA. This CDR3 is built from 16 residues. The J segment lost 1 base and the V segment lost 5 bases, leaving 6 bases of the junction unmatched. The CDR3, as DNA: TGTGCCAGCAGCCCCCACGGGAGGGGGAACACCGGGGAGCTGTTTTTT. Residues: CASSPHGRGNTGELFF.

This clonotype was observed a handful of times. The V and J genes are TRBV20-1 and TRBJ1-3; D not certain. This CDR3 region has 12 residues. V was clipped by 5 bases and J by 4 bases, with 9 bases between them. Per germline, CDR1 DFQATT and CDR2 SNEGSKA (reference sequence). CDR3 region: CSAGGRGNTIYF. The DNA for the CDR3 is TGCAGTGCTGGAGGGCGGGGAAACACCATATATTTT.

The chain recombines TRBV5-1 with TRBJ2-3, with D perhaps matching TRBD1 (6 bases). V shed 0 bases and J shed 0 bases, with 8 bases lying between them. Germline V lookup: CDR1 SGHRS, CDR2 YFSETQ. The CDR3 is 15 residues long. The CDR3 reads CASSLAGVSTDTQYF. CDR3 coding DNA: TGCGCCAGCAGCTTGGCAGGGGTCAGCACAGATACGCAGTATTTT.

This clonotype has more than one count but fewer than ten. The chain joins TRBV7-2 to TRBJ2-5; the D is unclear. The V and J ends lost 1 base and 9 bases respectively, with 12 bases between them. Germline-derived CDR1 and CDR2 are SGHTA and FQGNSA. This CDR3 region has 13 residues. CDR3 DNA sequence: TGTGCCAGCAGCTTAGGGGGTGTCCAACCCCAGTACTTC. Translated: CASSLGGVQPQYF.